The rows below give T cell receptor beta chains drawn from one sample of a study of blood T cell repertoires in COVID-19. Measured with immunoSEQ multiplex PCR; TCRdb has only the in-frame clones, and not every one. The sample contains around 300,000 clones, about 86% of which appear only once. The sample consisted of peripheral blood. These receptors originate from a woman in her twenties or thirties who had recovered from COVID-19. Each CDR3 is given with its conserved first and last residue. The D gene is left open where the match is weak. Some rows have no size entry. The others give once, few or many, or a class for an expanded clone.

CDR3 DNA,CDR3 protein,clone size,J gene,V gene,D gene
TGTGCCAGCAGTCCAATAGGACAGGGGGAACATGGCTACACCTTC,CASSPIGQGEHGYTF,-,TRBJ1-2,TRBV28,TRBD1
TGCGCCAGCAGCCCTTCCGGGACAGTCTCCTACGAGCAGTACTTC,CASSPSGTVSYEQYF,-,TRBJ2-7,TRBV5-1,TRBD1
TGTGCCAGCAGCCAAGTTATCTCCGGTCAGCCCCAGCATTTT,CASSQVISGQPQHF,-,TRBJ1-5,TRBV4-2,-
TGTGCCAGCAGTCCCCCCCTAGCTAACTATGGCTACACCTTC,CASSPPLANYGYTF,-,TRBJ1-2,TRBV25-1,-
TGCGCCAGCAGCCAAGATGGCGGCTACGAGCAGTACTTC,CASSQDGGYEQYF,-,TRBJ2-7,TRBV4-1,-
TGCGCCAGCAGCCAAGAACGCGGGGCCTACGAGCAGTACTTC,CASSQERGAYEQYF,-,TRBJ2-7,TRBV4-1,-
TGTGCCAGCAGCTTATTGGTGGGGACTAGCGGGTCCGAGCAGTACTTC,CASSLLVGTSGSEQYF,few,TRBJ2-7,TRBV13,TRBD2
TGTGCCAGCAGCCCAACCGACCGGGGGCAGTACTTC,CASSPTDRGQYF,-,TRBJ2-7,TRBV7-9,-
TGTGCCAGCAGTGGGGGACAGGGGCAAAGGAACGAGCAGTACTTC,CASSGGQGQRNEQYF,-,TRBJ2-7,TRBV25-1,TRBD1
TGTGCCTGGAAACAGGGGAGCAATGAAAAACTGTTTTTT,CAWKQGSNEKLFF,-,TRBJ1-4,TRBV30,TRBD1
TGTGCCAGCAGCTTGGCCGTAGGCAGGGCCAGTGAGACCCAGTACTTC,CASSLAVGRASETQYF,-,TRBJ2-5,TRBV5-6,-
TGTGCCAGCAGCCCCGGGTCGGGGAAACTGTTTTTT,CASSPGSGKLFF,-,TRBJ1-4,TRBV7-8,-
TGTGCCTGGAGCCCAACAGGGCTCCGACCTGAAAAACTGTTTTTT,CAWSPTGLRPEKLFF,-,TRBJ1-4,TRBV30,-
TGTGCCAGCAGTTTTTCCCCGAGAGTCTCCTACAATGAGCAGTTCTTC,CASSFSPRVSYNEQFF,-,TRBJ2-1,TRBV11-2,-
TGTGCCAGCAGCAAACCGCAGGGACAGGGTTACGAGCAGTACTTC,CASSKPQGQGYEQYF,-,TRBJ2-7,TRBV21-1,-
TGTGCCAGCAGCTTTGCCGAGGTTGAAGCTTTCTTT,CASSFAEVEAFF,-,TRBJ1-1,TRBV5-6,-